The next 5 T cell receptor beta chains were all read from a single sample in a study of blood T cell repertoires in COVID-19. Profiled with immunoSEQ multiplex PCR; TCRdb holds only in-frame clones, not every one. This table holds 70,000 or so clones, around three quarters found once. Sequenced input: peripheral blood. These TCRs come from a human donor in a cohort sampled during active COVID-19.

The V call is TRBV7-6, the J call TRBJ1-4; 10 bases map to TRBD1. Germline-derived CDR1 and CDR2 are SGHVS and FNYEAQ. The trim removed 5 bases at V and 3 bases at J, leaving 9 bases unmatched. This CDR3 has 17 residues. This chain's CDR3 is CASSRTGGRSANEKLFF. The DNA of the CDR3 is TGTGCCAGCAGCCGGACAGGGGGAAGGTCAGCTAATGAAAAACTGTTTTTT.

The CDR3 sequence is CAWSVQARGSETQYF. DNA for the CDR3: TGTGCCTGGAGTGTACAGGCAAGGGGGTCGGAGACCCAGTACTTC. This rearrangement joins TRBV30 to TRBJ2-5, with D possibly being TRBD1 (6 bases). Germline V CDR1 and CDR2: GTSNPN, SVGIG (reference sequence). The V gene lost 0 bases and the J gene lost 5 bases, with 16 bases spanning the gap. The CDR3 is 15 residues long.

V and J are TRBV3-1 (or the pseudogene TRBV3-2) and TRBJ2-1; no firm D call. CDR3 length: 15 residues. Looked up from germline, CDR1 is LGHDT and CDR2 is YNNKEL (reference sequence). With 1 base removed from V and 4 bases from J, the gap between germline ends came to 11 bases. CDR3 loop: CASSQAINPYNEQFF. DNA for the CDR3: TGTGCCAGCAGCCAAGCTATAAACCCTTACAATGAGCAGTTCTTC.

The rearrangement links TRBV7-9 to TRBJ1-2; the D is unclear. Germline loops: CDR1 SEHNR, CDR2 FQNEAQ (reference sequence). V was shortened by 2 bases and J by 6 bases, with 10 bases between the two germline ends. This CDR3 is built from 13 residues. The CDR3 region is CASSLSGMDGYTF. CDR3 bases: TGTGCCAGCAGCTTATCGGGGATGGATGGCTACACCTTC. The full variable domain, in which reference TRBV7-9 and TRBJ1-2 provide the parts outside the CDR3, is DTGVSQNPRHKITKRGQNVTFRCDPISEHNRLYWYRQTLGQGPEFLTYFQNEAQLEKSRLLSDRFSAERPKGSFSTLEIQRTEQGDSAMYLCASSLSGMDGYTFGSGTRLTVV.

The V and J genes are TRBV25-1 and TRBJ2-7; 8 positions match TRBD2. The CDR3 spans 15 residues. Losses at the gene ends were 3 bases for V and 5 bases for J; bases not matched to a gene: 9. CDR1 is MGHDK and CDR2 is SYGVNS in the germline V gene. The CDR3 nucleotides read TGTGCCAGCAGTGATCCGCGGGGGGCTGGAAACGAGCAGTACTTC. Translating it yields CASSDPRGAGNEQYF.